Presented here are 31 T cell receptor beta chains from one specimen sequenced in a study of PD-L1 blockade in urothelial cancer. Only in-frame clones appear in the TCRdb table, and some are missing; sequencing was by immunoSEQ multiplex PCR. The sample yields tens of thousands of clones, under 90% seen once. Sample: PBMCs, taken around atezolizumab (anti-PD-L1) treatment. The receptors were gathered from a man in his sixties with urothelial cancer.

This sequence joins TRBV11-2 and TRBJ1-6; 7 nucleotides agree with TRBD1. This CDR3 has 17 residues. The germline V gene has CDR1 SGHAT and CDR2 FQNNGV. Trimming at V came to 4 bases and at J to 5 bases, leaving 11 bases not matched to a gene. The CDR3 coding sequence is TGTGCCAGCAGCTGGGGGAACGGGACAGATGATAATTCACCCCTCCACTTT. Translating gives CASSWGNGTDDNSPLHF.

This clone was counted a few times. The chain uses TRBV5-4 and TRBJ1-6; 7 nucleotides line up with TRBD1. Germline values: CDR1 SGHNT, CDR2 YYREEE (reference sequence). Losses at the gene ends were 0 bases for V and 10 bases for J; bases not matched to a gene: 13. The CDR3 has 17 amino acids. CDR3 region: CASSLGRGGGFRSPLHF. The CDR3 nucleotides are TGTGCCAGCAGCTTGGGCCGAGGGGGCGGCTTCAGGTCACCCCTCCACTTT.

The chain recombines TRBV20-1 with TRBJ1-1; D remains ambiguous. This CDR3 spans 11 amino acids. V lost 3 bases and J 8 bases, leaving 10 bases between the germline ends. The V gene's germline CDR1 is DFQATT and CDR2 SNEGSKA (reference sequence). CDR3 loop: CSASESREAFF. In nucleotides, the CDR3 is TGCAGTGCTAGTGAGTCCCGCGAAGCTTTCTTT.

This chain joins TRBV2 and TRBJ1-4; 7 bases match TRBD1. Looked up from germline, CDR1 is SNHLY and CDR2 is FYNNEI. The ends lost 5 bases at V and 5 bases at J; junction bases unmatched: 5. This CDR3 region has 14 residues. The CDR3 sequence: CASSWDRNNEKLFF. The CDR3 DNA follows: TGTGCCAGCAGTTGGGACAGAAACAATGAAAAACTGTTTTTT.

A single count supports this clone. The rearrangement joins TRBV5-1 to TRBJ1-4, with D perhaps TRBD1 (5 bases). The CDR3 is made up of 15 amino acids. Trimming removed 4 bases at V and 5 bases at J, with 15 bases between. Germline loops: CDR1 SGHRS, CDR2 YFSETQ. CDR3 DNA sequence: TGCGCCAGCAGCCCTGTGACAGCCCTAAATGAAAAACTGTTTTTT. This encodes CASSPVTALNEKLFF.

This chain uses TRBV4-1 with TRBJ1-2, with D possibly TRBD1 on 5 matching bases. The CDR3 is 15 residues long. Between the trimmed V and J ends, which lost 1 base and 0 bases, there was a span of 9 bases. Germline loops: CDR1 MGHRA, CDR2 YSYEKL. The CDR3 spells CASSQGGETNYGYTF. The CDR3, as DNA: TGCGCCAGCAGCCAAGGGGGGGAGACTAACTATGGCTACACCTTC.

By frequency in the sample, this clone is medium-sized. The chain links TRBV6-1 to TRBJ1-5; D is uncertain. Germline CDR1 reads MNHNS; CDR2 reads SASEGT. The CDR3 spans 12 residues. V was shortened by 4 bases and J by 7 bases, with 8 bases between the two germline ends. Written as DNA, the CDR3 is TGTGCCAGCAGTGGTCTCTCCCAGCCCCAGCATTTT. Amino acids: CASSGLSQPQHF.

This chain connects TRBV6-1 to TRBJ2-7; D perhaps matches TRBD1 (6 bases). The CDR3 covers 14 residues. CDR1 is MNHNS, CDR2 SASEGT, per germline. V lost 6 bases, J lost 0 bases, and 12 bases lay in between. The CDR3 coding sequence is TGTGCCAGCAGCCAAGACAGGTTCTCCTACGAGCAGTACTTC. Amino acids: CASSQDRFSYEQYF.

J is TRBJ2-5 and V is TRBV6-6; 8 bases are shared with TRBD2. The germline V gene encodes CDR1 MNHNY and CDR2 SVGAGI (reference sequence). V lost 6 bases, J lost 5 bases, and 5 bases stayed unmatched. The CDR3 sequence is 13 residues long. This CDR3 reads CASSRGLGETQYF. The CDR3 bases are TGTGCCAGCAGCCGGGGACTAGGGGAGACCCAGTACTTC.

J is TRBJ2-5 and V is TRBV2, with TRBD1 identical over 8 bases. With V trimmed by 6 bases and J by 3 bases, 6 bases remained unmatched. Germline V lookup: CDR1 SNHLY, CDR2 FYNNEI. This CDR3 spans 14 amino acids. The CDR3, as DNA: TGTGCCAGCAGGGGAACAGGGGGAGAAGAGACCCAGTACTTC. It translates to CASRGTGGEETQYF.

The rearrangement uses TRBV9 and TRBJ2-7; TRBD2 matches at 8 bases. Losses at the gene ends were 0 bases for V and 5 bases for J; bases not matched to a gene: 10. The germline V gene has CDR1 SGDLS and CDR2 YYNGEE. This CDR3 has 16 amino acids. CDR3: CASSVATGGLGDEQYF. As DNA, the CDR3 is TGTGCCAGCAGCGTAGCTACGGGGGGGCTTGGGGACGAGCAGTACTTC.

The CDR3 region has the DNA TGCGCCAGCAGCCGCGGACTAGCGGGGGCCCTCACAGATACGCAGTATTTT. It yields the protein CASSRGLAGALTDTQYF. This chain joins TRBV4-1 and TRBJ2-3, with 13 bases that match TRBD2. This CDR3 is 17 amino acids long. Germline CDR1 and CDR2: MGHRA and YSYEKL. Trimming took 4 bases from V and 2 from J; bases not matched to a gene: 6.

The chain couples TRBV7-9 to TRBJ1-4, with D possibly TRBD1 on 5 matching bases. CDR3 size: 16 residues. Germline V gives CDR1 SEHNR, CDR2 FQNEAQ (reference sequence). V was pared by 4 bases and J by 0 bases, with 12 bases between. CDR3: CASSSRQSATNEKLFF. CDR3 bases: TGTGCCAGCAGCTCCAGACAGAGTGCAACTAATGAAAAACTGTTTTTT.

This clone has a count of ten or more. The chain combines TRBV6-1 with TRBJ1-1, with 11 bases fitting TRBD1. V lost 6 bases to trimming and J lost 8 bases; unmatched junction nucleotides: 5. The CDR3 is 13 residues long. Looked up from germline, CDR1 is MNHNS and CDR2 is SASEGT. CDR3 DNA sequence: TGTGCCAGCAGGGGATGGACAGGGGGCGAAGCTTTCTTT. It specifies CASRGWTGGEAFF.

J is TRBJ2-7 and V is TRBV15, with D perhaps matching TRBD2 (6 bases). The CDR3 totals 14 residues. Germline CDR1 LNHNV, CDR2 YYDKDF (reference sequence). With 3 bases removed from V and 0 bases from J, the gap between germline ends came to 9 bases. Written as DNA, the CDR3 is TGTGCCACCAGCAGCGGGGGACTCTCCTACGAGCAGTACTTC. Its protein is CATSSGGLSYEQYF.

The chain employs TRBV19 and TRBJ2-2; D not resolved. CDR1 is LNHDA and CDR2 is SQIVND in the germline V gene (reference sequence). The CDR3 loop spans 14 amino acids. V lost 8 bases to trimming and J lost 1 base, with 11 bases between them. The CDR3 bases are TGTGCCAGTTCCCCCGCCGGGAACACCGGGGAGCTGTTTTTT. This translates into CASSPAGNTGELFF.

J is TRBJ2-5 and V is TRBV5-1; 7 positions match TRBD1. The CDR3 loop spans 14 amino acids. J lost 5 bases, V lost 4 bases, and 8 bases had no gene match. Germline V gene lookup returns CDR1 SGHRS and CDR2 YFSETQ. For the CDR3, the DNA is TGCGCCAGCAGCGTGGGACAGCTCCGCGAGACCCAGTACTTC. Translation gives CASSVGQLRETQYF.

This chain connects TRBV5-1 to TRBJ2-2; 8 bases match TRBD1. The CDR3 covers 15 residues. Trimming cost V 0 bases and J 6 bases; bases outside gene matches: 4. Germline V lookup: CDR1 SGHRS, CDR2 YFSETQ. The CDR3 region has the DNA TGCGCCAGCAGCTTGGCATCGACAGGGGCCGGGGAGCTGTTTTTT. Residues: CASSLASTGAGELFF. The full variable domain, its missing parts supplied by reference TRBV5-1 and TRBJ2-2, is KAGVTQTPRYLIKTRGQQVTLSCSPISGHRSVSWYQQTPGQGLQFLFEYFSETQRNKGNFPGRFSGRQFSNSRSEMNVSTLELGDSALYLCASSLASTGAGELFFGEGSRLTVL.

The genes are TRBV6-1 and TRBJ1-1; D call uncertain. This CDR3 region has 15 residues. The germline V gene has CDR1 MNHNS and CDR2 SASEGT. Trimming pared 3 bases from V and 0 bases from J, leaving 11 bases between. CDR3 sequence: CASSERGLMNTEAFF. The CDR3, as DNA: TGTGCCAGCAGTGAGCGAGGACTGATGAACACTGAAGCTTTCTTT.

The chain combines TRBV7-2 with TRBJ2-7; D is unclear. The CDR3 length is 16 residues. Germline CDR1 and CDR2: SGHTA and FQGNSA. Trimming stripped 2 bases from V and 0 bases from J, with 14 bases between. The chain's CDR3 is CASSLSDTLPSYEQYF. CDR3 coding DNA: TGTGCCAGCAGCTTATCTGACACCTTACCCTCCTACGAGCAGTACTTC.

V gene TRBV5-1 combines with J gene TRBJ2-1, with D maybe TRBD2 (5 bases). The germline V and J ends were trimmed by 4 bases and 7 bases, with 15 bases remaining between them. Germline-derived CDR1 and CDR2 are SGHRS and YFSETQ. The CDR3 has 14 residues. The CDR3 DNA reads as TGCGCCAGCAGCACGGGTCCAACGGGGAATGAGCAGTTCTTC. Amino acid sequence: CASSTGPTGNEQFF.

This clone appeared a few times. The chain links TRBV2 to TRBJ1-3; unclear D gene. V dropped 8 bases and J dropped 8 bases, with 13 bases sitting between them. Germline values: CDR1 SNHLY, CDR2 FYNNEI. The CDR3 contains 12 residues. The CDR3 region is CASRESRDTIYF. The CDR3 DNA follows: TGTGCCAGCCGAGAATCTCGGGACACCATATATTTT.

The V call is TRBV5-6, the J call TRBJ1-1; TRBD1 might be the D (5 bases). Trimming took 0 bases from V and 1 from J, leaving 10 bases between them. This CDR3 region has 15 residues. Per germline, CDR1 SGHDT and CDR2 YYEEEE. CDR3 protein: CASSLAGGKNTEAFF. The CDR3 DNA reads TGTGCCAGCAGCTTGGCCGGGGGGAAGAACACTGAAGCTTTCTTT. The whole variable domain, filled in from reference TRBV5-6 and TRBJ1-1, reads DAGVTQSPTHLIKTRGQQVTLRCSPKSGHDTVSWYQQALGQGPQFIFQYYEEEERQRGNFPDRFSGHQFPNYSSELNVNALLLGDSALYLCASSLAGGKNTEAFFGQGTRLTVV.

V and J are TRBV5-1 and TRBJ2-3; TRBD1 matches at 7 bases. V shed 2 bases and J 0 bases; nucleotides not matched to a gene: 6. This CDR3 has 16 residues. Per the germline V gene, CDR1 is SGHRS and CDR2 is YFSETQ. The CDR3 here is CASSLADRASTDTQYF. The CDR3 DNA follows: TGCGCCAGCAGCTTAGCCGACAGGGCGAGCACAGATACGCAGTATTTT.

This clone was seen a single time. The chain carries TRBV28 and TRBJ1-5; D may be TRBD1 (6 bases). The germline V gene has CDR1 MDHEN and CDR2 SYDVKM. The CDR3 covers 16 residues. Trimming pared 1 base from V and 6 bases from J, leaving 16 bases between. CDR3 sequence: CASSLSGGRLGQPQHF. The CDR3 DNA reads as TGTGCCAGCAGTTTATCGGGGGGGCGGCTGGGTCAGCCCCAGCATTTT.

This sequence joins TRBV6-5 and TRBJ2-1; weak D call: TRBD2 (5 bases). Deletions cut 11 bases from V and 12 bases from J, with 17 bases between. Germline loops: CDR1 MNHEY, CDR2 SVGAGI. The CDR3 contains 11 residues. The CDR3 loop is CAAGKWNAQFF. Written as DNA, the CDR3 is TGTGCCGCCGGGAAGTGGAACGCGCAGTTCTTC.

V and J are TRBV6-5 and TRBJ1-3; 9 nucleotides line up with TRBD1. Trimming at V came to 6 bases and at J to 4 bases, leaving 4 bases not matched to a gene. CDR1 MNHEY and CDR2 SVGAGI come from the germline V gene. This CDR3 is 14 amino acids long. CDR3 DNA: TGTGCCAGCAGCCCGACAGGGGGGGGAAACACCATATATTTT. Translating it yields CASSPTGGGNTIYF.

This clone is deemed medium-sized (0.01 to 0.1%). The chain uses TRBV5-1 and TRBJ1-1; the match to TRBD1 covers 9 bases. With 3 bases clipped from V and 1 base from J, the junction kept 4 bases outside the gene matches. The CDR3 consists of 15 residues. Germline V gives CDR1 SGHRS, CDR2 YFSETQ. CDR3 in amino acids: CASSWTGAANTEAFF. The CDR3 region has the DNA TGCGCCAGCAGCTGGACAGGGGCAGCGAACACTGAAGCTTTCTTT.

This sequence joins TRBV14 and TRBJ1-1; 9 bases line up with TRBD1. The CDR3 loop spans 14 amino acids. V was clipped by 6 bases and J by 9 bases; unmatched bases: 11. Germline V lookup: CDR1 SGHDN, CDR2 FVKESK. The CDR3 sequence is CASSRDRATNQAFF. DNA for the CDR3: TGTGCCAGCAGTCGGGACAGGGCGACCAACCAAGCTTTCTTT.

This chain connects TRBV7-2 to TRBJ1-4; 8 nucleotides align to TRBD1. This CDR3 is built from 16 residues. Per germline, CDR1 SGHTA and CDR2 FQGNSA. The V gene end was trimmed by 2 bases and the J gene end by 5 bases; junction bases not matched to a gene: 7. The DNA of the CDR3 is TGTGCCAGCAGCTTACACAGACAGGGGCTGAATGAAAAACTGTTTTTT. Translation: CASSLHRQGLNEKLFF.

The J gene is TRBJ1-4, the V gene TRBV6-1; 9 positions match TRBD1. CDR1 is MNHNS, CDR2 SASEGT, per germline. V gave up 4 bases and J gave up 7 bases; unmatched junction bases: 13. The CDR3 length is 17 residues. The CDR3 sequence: CASSARDRARSGEKLFF. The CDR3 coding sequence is TGTGCCAGCAGTGCCCGGGACAGGGCCCGTTCAGGTGAAAAACTGTTTTTT.